This TCR beta chain was found in a study of shared clonotypes between healthy human individuals. Only in-frame clones appear in the TCRdb table, and some are missing; sequencing was by immunoSEQ multiplex PCR. Among more than 450,000 clones listed, 79% were seen once. The CDR3 totals 16 residues. J lost 2 bases, V lost 6 bases, and 8 bases had no gene match. The V gene's germline CDR1 is MDHEN and CDR2 SYDVKM. This clone occurred once. The V call is TRBV28, the J call TRBJ2-3, with 10 bases matching TRBD2. The TCR comes from a woman aged 40-49 years in good health. Some clones in this sample may be carry-over from other donors' samples. Sequenced material: PBMCs. Here the CDR3 DNA reads TGTGCCAGCAGCTACCGAGCGGGAGGGCTCACAGATACGCAGTATTTT. It yields the protein CASSYRAGGLTDTQYF.